What follows is one T cell receptor (beta chain) and its context. Its antigen remains unknown. This table comes from immunoSEQ multiplex PCR, and its TCRdb copy is limited to in-frame clones, with some not included. The table has some 80,000 clones, under 90% seen once. Mild-to-severe COVID-19 survivors were the donors. The memory T cells were sequenced right after ex vivo isolation, without culture. This entry comes from a study of CD4 T cell repertoires in COVID-19. Regarding the study as a whole: Several top expanded SARS-CoV-2-reactive clonotypes were shared by two or three memory subsets.

V lost 3 bases to trimming and J lost 1 base; unmatched junction nucleotides: 5. The CDR3 has 15 residues. Germline-derived CDR1 and CDR2 are KGHSH and LQKENI. The sample here was CD4+ T cells from peripheral blood, taken after recovery from COVID-19. V is TRBV18 and J is TRBJ2-5; 7 positions match TRBD1. The receptor was derived from a human donor who had COVID-19. CDR3 DNA sequence: TGTGCCAGCTCACCTTACGGGACAGCCCAAGAGACCCAGTACTTC. This sequence encodes CASSPYGTAQETQYF.